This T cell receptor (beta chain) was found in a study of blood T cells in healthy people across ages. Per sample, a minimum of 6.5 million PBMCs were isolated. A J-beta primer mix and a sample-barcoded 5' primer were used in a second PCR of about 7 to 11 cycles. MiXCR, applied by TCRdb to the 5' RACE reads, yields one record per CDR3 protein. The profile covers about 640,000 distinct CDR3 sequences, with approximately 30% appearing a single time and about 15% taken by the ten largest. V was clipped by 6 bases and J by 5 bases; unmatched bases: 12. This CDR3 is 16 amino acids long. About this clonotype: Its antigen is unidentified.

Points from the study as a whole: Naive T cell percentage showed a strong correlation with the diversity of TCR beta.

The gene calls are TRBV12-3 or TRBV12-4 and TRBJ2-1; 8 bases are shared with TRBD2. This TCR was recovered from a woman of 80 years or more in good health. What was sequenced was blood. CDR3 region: CASSPRLSGANNEQFF. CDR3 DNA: TGTGCCAGCAGCCCACGGCTTAGCGGGGCCAACAATGAGCAGTTCTTC.